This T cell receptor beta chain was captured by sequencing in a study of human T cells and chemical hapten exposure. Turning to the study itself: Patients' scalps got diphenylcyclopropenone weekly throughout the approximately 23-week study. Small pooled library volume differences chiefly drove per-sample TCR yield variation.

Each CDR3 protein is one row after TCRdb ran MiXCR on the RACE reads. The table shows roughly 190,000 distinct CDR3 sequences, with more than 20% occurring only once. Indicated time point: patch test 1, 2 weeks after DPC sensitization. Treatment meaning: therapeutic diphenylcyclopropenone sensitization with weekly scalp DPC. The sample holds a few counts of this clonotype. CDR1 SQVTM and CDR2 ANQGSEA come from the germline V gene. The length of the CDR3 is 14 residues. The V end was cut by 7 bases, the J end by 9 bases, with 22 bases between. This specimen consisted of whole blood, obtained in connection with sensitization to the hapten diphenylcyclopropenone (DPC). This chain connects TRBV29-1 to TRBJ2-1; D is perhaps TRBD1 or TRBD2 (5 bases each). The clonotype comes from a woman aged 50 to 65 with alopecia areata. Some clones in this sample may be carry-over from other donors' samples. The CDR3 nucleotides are TGCAGCGCCACACCTTACGGGACCGACAGTGAGCAGTTCTTC. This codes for CSATPYGTDSEQFF.